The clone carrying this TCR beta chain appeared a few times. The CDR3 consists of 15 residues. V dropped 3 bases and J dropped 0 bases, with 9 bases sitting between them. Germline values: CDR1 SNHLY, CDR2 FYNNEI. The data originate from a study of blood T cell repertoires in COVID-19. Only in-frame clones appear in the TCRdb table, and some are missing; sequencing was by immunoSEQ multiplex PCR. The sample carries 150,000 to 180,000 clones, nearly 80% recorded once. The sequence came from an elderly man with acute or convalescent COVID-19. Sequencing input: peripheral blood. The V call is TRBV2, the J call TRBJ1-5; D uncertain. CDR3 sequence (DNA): TGTGCCAGCAGTGACACAGTCAATAGCAATCAGCCCCAGCATTTT. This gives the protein CASSDTVNSNQPQHF.